This TCR beta chain came from a study of a mutant IDH1 vaccine in newly diagnosed glioma. The wider study: Vaccinations, eight in total, occurred in weeks 1, 3, 5, 7, 11, 15, 19, 23. Treated patients showed a male proportion of approximately 60%, a female proportion of around 40%, and a mean age of roughly 40 years. Vaccinations were initiated 4-6 weeks following radiotherapy alone, or were given together with temozolomide cycles. Patients' prior therapy spanned radiotherapy, temozolomide, or both; most underwent both.

Method: immunoSEQ multiplex PCR; TCRdb's copy keeps in-frame clones and lacks some. This sample has tens of thousands of clones, with 65% to 90% found just once. Time point meaning: week 5, during vaccination. What each vaccine dose contained was 300 ug of mutant IDH1 20-mer peptide, accompanied by topical imiquimod. V was shortened by 5 bases and J by 7 bases, with 17 bases between the two germline ends. This CDR3 spans 13 amino acids. The germline V gene has CDR1 SQVTM and CDR2 ANQGSEA. This clone was counted a single time. Its antigen remains unidentified. Sequences were derived from PBMCs, sampled from a glioma patient whose treatment included an IDH1 peptide vaccine. V gene TRBV29-1 combines with J gene TRBJ1-2; D remains ambiguous. The clonotype originates from a young woman with glioma. Some clones in this sample may be carry-over from other donors' samples. The CDR3 DNA is TGCAGCGTTCCGGGCTTGGGGATAGCTGGCTACACCTTC. Protein sequence: CSVPGLGIAGYTF.